This T cell receptor (beta chain) was profiled in a study of vaccination and CD4 T cells after COVID-19. About the study: Comprising six males and four females, the convalescent participants counted two Hispanic individuals among them. Overlapping peptides of the spike proteins of SARS-CoV-2, HCoV-NL63, HCoV-OC43 and HCoV-229E were used for cell stimulation.

The germline V gene encodes CDR1 MGHDK and CDR2 SYGVNS. The CDR3 extends over 16 amino acids. The V gene end was trimmed by 4 bases and the J gene end by 6 bases; junction bases not matched to a gene: 14. Cultured CD4+ T cells had their DNA profiled by the Oncomine TCR Beta short-read assay. The template was genomic DNA from cultured CD4+ T cells. TCRdb re-called the PCR reads through MiXCR, storing one row per CDR3 protein. This table has 9,000 to 15,000 distinct CDR3 sequences, approximately 43% appearing once. This clonotype has just a few counts. Its antigen is still unknown. Described treatment: approximately 10-day PBMC culture with coronavirus spike peptide pools or control peptides (ViraFEST assay). Convalescent patients tested SARS-CoV-2 PCR positive from March to December 2020, before Alpha, Beta and Delta emerged.

V and J are TRBV25-1 and TRBJ1-2; 7 bases align to TRBD1. The clonotype originates from a human donor who had recovered from COVID-19. Sequenced input: CD4+ T cells from blood, cultured in vitro. The CDR3 reads CASSGYQTGIKHGYTF. The CDR3 region has the DNA TGTGCCAGCAGTGGGTACCAGACAGGGATCAAGCATGGCTACACCTTC.